This passage covers 30 T cell receptor beta chains from one sample sequenced in a study of control samples from healthy donors and cancer patients. Method: immunoSEQ multiplex PCR; TCRdb's copy keeps in-frame clones and lacks some. This table holds about 20,000 clones, 80% to 90% found once. The material sequenced was PBMCs. Source of these receptors: a woman in her sixties or seventies with lung cancer.

This chain joins TRBV27 and TRBJ2-3; D call uncertain. This CDR3 comprises 12 residues. Germline lookup yields CDR1 MNHEY and CDR2 SMNVEV (reference sequence). V was pared by 1 base and J by 5 bases, with 4 bases between. For the CDR3, the DNA is TGTGCCAGCAGTTTATTGGGAGATACGCAGTATTTT. As protein: CASSLLGDTQYF.

V usage is TRBV9 and J usage is TRBJ2-7; possible D gene TRBD2, 5 bases. This CDR3 comprises 15 residues. The germline V gene encodes CDR1 SGDLS and CDR2 YYNGEE. With 0 bases removed from V and 3 bases from J, the gap between germline ends came to 13 bases. CDR3 region: CASSVDPGFNYEQYF. DNA for the CDR3: TGTGCCAGCAGCGTAGACCCGGGATTTAACTACGAGCAGTACTTC.

CDR3 region: CASSLGIVTGPHQETQYF. The DNA of the CDR3 is TGTGCCAGCAGCTTAGGGATCGTGACAGGGCCTCACCAAGAGACCCAGTACTTC. The chain carries TRBV11-2 and TRBJ2-5; 7 bases are a match to TRBD1. Unmatched junction bases numbered 11, after V lost 1 base and J lost 0 bases. The germline gives CDR1 SGHAT, CDR2 FQNNGV. The CDR3 loop spans 18 amino acids.

This chain uses TRBV27 with TRBJ1-5; D not certain. CDR1 is MNHEY, CDR2 SMNVEV, per germline (reference sequence). Trimming removed 6 bases from V and 7 bases from J, with 13 bases in between. This CDR3 region has 13 residues. This CDR3 reads CASSWSPSQPQHF. The CDR3 coding sequence is TGTGCCAGCAGCTGGTCTCCCTCCCAGCCCCAGCATTTT.

This clone occurred a few times. This chain links TRBV6-5 with TRBJ2-7; TRBD1 aligns across 7 bases. This CDR3 is 14 amino acids long. The V and J ends lost 4 bases and 3 bases, in that order; junction bases with no gene match: 6. The germline CDR1 and CDR2 sequences are MNHEY and SVGAGI. CDR3 bases: TGTGCCAGCAGTTTGGGGCAGGGGGACTACGAGCAGTACTTC. Translated: CASSLGQGDYEQYF.

The chain carries TRBV9 and TRBJ1-1, with D perhaps TRBD1 (5 bases). The V end was cut by 0 bases, the J end by 5 bases, with 11 bases between. Germline V gene lookup returns CDR1 SGDLS and CDR2 YYNGEE. The CDR3 length is 14 residues. DNA for the CDR3: TGTGCCAGCAGCGTAGGGCCCGGGGGTACTGAAGCTTTCTTT. This codes for CASSVGPGGTEAFF.

A few counts support this clone. The chain is built from TRBV5-1 and TRBJ2-7, with 7 nucleotides matching TRBD1. After removal of 2 bases from V and 4 bases from J, the junction contained 6 bases not matched to a gene. The CDR3 is made up of 14 amino acids. Germline V gene data show CDR1 as SGHRS and CDR2 as YFSETQ. The CDR3 nucleotides are TGCGCCAGCAGCTTCCGGACAGGCGGTTACGAGCAGTACTTC. It codes for CASSFRTGGYEQYF.

The chain couples TRBV19 to TRBJ2-3; 13 bases fit TRBD2. J was trimmed by 2 bases and V by 3 bases; bases with no gene match: 2. Germline V gene sequence: CDR1 LNHDA, CDR2 SQIVND (reference sequence). This CDR3 is 16 amino acids long. CDR3 in amino acids: CASSIGTSGITDTQYF. The DNA of the CDR3 is TGTGCCAGTAGTATTGGGACTAGCGGGATCACAGATACGCAGTATTTT.

The rearrangement links TRBV5-4 to TRBJ2-5; 7 bases line up with TRBD2. The CDR3 has 15 amino acids. Germline lookup yields CDR1 SGHNT and CDR2 YYREEE (reference sequence). Trimming cost V 3 bases and J 5 bases; bases outside gene matches: 10. CDR3 in amino acids: CASSSPWGSGETQYF. As DNA, the CDR3 is TGTGCCAGCAGCTCCCCATGGGGTAGCGGGGAGACCCAGTACTTC.

The gene calls are TRBV29-1 and TRBJ2-5, with D perhaps TRBD1 (5 bases). Trimming took 4 bases from V and 2 from J, leaving 11 bases between them. Germline V gene data show CDR1 as SQVTM and CDR2 as ANQGSEA. This CDR3 is 13 amino acids long. In nucleotides, the CDR3 is TGCAGCGTTGGTGGGGCCGGACAAGAGACCCAGTACTTC. As protein: CSVGGAGQETQYF.

The rearrangement uses TRBV10-3 and TRBJ2-2; unclear D gene. The germline V gene encodes CDR1 ENHRY and CDR2 SYGVKD. This CDR3 comprises 13 residues. Trimming stripped 2 bases from V and 6 bases from J, with 7 bases between. CDR3 coding DNA: TGTGCCATCAGTGAGACGACACCCGGGGAGCTGTTTTTT. It codes for CAISETTPGELFF.

The chain uses TRBV5-1 and TRBJ1-2; D gene unclear. Trimming removed 4 bases at V and 6 bases at J, with 10 bases between. The germline V gene has CDR1 SGHRS and CDR2 YFSETQ. This CDR3 contains 12 residues. CDR3 nucleotides: TGCGCCAGCAGCGTGGACCAGCATGGCTACACCTTC. It yields the protein CASSVDQHGYTF.

The V gene is TRBV9, the J gene TRBJ2-2, with a possible D match to TRBD2 (6 bases). This CDR3 is built from 17 residues. Trimming removed 4 bases at V and 8 bases at J, with 24 bases between. Per germline, CDR1 SGDLS and CDR2 YYNGEE. The CDR3 region is CASSSLPGLTFPGELFF. The CDR3 DNA follows: TGTGCCAGCAGCTCTCTACCGGGACTCACCTTCCCGGGGGAGCTGTTTTTT.

By share, this clone ranks as medium-sized. V usage is TRBV4-3 and J usage is TRBJ2-1; 11 positions match TRBD2. The germline CDR1 and CDR2 sequences are LGHNA and YSLEER. J lost 8 bases, V lost 4 bases, and 10 bases had no gene match. This CDR3 is 16 amino acids long. The CDR3 DNA is TGCGCCAGCAGCCCCCGCTTAGCGGGAGGGTTCGATGAGCAGTTCTTC. Its translation: CASSPRLAGGFDEQFF.

This sequence joins TRBV15 and TRBJ2-1; 7 bases map to TRBD2. The CDR3 length is 13 residues. The J segment lost 15 bases and the V segment lost 1 base, leaving 9 bases of the junction unmatched. Germline V CDR1 and CDR2: LNHNV, YYDKDF (reference sequence). The CDR3 DNA is TGTGCCACCAGCAGAGCCTCCTTTCGGGAGGCGTTCTTC. Protein product: CATSRASFREAFF.

This chain uses TRBV18 with TRBJ2-2, with D perhaps matching TRBD1 (6 bases). Germline V gene data show CDR1 as KGHSH and CDR2 as LQKENI. V dropped 4 bases and J dropped 1 base, with 10 bases sitting between them. This CDR3 spans 15 amino acids. In DNA, the CDR3 is TGTGCCAGCTCACAACTGACAGGGAACACCGGGGAGCTGTTTTTT. It translates to CASSQLTGNTGELFF.

The chain links TRBV7-3 to TRBJ2-3; D may correspond to TRBD1 or TRBD2 (5 bases each). The CDR3 covers 14 residues. Germline V gives CDR1 SGHTA, CDR2 FQGTGA. V was pared by 0 bases and J by 6 bases, with 10 bases between. For the CDR3, the DNA is TGTGCCAGCAGCTTAACGGGGGTCGGGGATACGCAGTATTTT. Protein: CASSLTGVGDTQYF.

The chain combines TRBV28 with TRBJ2-7, with 9 bases matching TRBD2. Trimming took 7 bases from V and 3 from J; bases not matched to a gene: 10. The V gene's germline CDR1 is MDHEN and CDR2 SYDVKM. The CDR3 runs 15 residues. In DNA, the CDR3 is TGTGCCAGCACCTTGGGGCTAGCGGGGATCTACGAGCAGTACTTC. Translating gives CASTLGLAGIYEQYF.

This clone was picked up a small number of times. This CDR3 is CASRLQAGAYEQYF. The DNA for the CDR3 is TGTGCCAGCAGGTTACAAGCGGGGGCCTACGAGCAGTACTTC. This chain uses TRBV6-5 with TRBJ2-7, with 8 bases fitting TRBD2. CDR3 length equals 14 residues. Germline values: CDR1 MNHEY, CDR2 SVGAGI. The V segment lost 6 bases and the J segment 2 bases; nucleotides outside the gene matches: 6.

The rearrangement links TRBV12-3 or TRBV12-4 to TRBJ1-1, with D possibly being TRBD1 (5 bases). Trimming took off 3 bases at V and 7 bases at J, with 12 bases between the two ends. The CDR3 runs 13 residues. In nucleotides, the CDR3 is TGTGCCAGCAGTTTTAATTGGGACGGTGAAGCTTTCTTT. It specifies CASSFNWDGEAFF.

This clone was counted between two and nine times. The rearrangement joins TRBV9 to TRBJ2-7; 8 nucleotides align to TRBD2. The junction had 8 bases not matched to a gene; V was cut back by 0 bases and J by 3 bases. Germline V lookup: CDR1 SGDLS, CDR2 YYNGEE. The CDR3 loop spans 16 amino acids. DNA of the CDR3: TGTGCCAGCAGCGTAGAGTCAGCGGGGGACCTCTACGAGCAGTACTTC. It specifies CASSVESAGDLYEQYF.

V and J are TRBV6-4 and TRBJ2-1, with 12 bases lining up with TRBD2. V lost 5 bases, J lost 7 bases, and 6 bases stayed unmatched. Germline V gene data show CDR1 as MRHNA and CDR2 as SNTAGT. This CDR3 region has 15 residues. CDR3 amino acids: CASSWTSGTHNEQFF. The CDR3 nucleotides read TGTGCCAGCAGTTGGACTAGCGGGACTCATAATGAGCAGTTCTTC.

Concerning this clone: This same CDR3 is encoded by further DNA sequences in the sample. The V call is TRBV19, the J call TRBJ1-1, with D maybe TRBD1 (6 bases). Germline CDR1 and CDR2: LNHDA and SQIVND (reference sequence). The CDR3 totals 11 residues. V was trimmed by 9 bases and J by 11 bases, leaving 16 bases between them. CDR3 in DNA: TGTGCCAGCCACACTTCTAGGGGGGCTTTCTTT. This sequence encodes CASHTSRGAFF.

The rearrangement uses TRBV6-2 or TRBV6-3 and TRBJ1-2; 8 bases are shared with TRBD1. V lost 5 bases and J lost 8; bases outside the gene matches: 7. The length of the CDR3 is 13 residues. Germline CDR1 and CDR2: MNHEY and SVGEGT. CDR3 nucleotides: TGTGCCAGCAGTCCGACAGGGGCCGTGGGCTACACCTTC. Its translation: CASSPTGAVGYTF.

The chain has TRBV9 and TRBJ2-2; TRBD1 matches at 7 bases. Per germline, CDR1 SGDLS and CDR2 YYNGEE. The CDR3 has 15 residues. J was trimmed by 5 bases and V by 3 bases; bases with no gene match: 7. The CDR3 is CASSALDRATGELFF. The CDR3 coding sequence is TGTGCCAGCAGCGCACTTGACAGGGCGACCGGGGAGCTGTTTTTT.

This chain's CDR3 is CATSQQMNTEAFF. As DNA, the CDR3 is TGTGCCACCAGTCAGCAGATGAACACTGAAGCTTTCTTT. The rearrangement uses TRBV15 and TRBJ1-1; D unresolved. The CDR3 sequence is 13 residues long. V was pared by 6 bases and J by 0 bases, with 8 bases between. In germline, CDR1 is LNHNV, CDR2 YYDKDF (reference sequence).

This clone has only a few counts. V is TRBV7-9 and J is TRBJ1-5; 9 bases are shared with TRBD1. Germline CDR1 is SEHNR and CDR2 is FQNEAQ (reference sequence). The CDR3 covers 15 residues. The V gene end was trimmed by 5 bases and the J gene end by 7 bases; junction bases not matched to a gene: 9. DNA for the CDR3: TGTGCCAGCAGCGCCACAGGGGGCGCGGGGCAGCCCCAGCATTTT. This sequence encodes CASSATGGAGQPQHF.

The chain links TRBV7-9 to TRBJ2-1; D uncertain. Germline V gene sequence: CDR1 SEHNR, CDR2 FQNEAQ (reference sequence). The CDR3 is 11 residues long. The V end lost 5 bases, the J end lost 7 bases, and 6 bases lay between the germline ends. CDR3 loop: CASSPRNEQFF. CDR3 bases: TGTGCCAGCAGCCCCCGGAATGAGCAGTTCTTC.

V usage is TRBV7-6 and J usage is TRBJ1-1, with 7 nucleotides matching TRBD1. V trimming: 1 base; J trimming: 4 bases; junction bases outside the gene matches: 9. The CDR3 is made up of 16 amino acids. Germline assignment: CDR1 SGHVS and CDR2 FNYEAQ. This CDR3 reads CASSLVEGAGATEAFF. For the CDR3, the DNA is TGTGCCAGCAGCTTAGTCGAGGGGGCGGGGGCCACTGAAGCTTTCTTT. The whole variable domain, remainder taken from reference TRBV7-6 and TRBJ1-1, is GAGVSQSPRYKVTKRGQDVALRCDPISGHVSLYWYRQALGQGPEFLTYFNYEAQQDKSGLPNDRFSAERPEGSISTLTIQRTEQRDSAMYRCASSLVEGAGATEAFFGQGTRLTVV.

The chain couples TRBV9 to TRBJ2-3; no definite D call. The CDR3 runs to 15 residues. CDR1 SGDLS and CDR2 YYNGEE come from the germline V gene. V dropped 0 bases and J dropped 2 bases, with 10 bases sitting between them. CDR3 loop: CASSVGPTTTDTQYF. CDR3 DNA sequence: TGTGCCAGCAGCGTAGGCCCCACCACCACAGATACGCAGTATTTT.